These 16 T cell receptor beta chains were sequenced from one sample in a study of T cell changes during pregnancy in multiple sclerosis. TCRdb's copy holds only in-frame clones and misses some; the assay was immunoSEQ multiplex PCR. Found here are around 63,000 clones, roughly nine tenths of them singletons; the top ten hold 2.5% to 3%. The source material was peripheral blood, sampled in the third trimester of pregnancy. These receptors came from a female donor in good health, enrolled as a control in a pregnancy study.

V gene TRBV7-8 combines with J gene TRBJ2-7, with D tentatively TRBD1 (5 bases). The germline V gene has CDR1 SGHVS and CDR2 FQNEAQ. The V end was cut by 5 bases, the J end by 2 bases, with 13 bases between. There are 14 residues in the CDR3. The CDR3 reads CASSPRAGPYEQYF. Here the CDR3 DNA reads TGTGCCAGCAGCCCCCGCGCAGGGCCCTACGAGCAGTACTTC. Filled out from reference TRBV7-8 and TRBJ2-7, the complete variable domain reads GAGVSQSPRYKVAKRGQDVALRCDPISGHVSLFWYQQALGQGPEFLTYFQNEAQLDKSGLPSDRFFAERPEGSVSTLKIQRTQQEDSAVYLCASSPRAGPYEQYFGPGTRLTVT.

The chain carries TRBV7-2 and TRBJ2-3, with TRBD2 matching over 8 bases. V dropped 5 bases and J dropped 1; count of bases not matched to a gene: 14. Germline CDR1 and CDR2: SGHTA and FQGNSA. This CDR3 is built from 18 residues. The CDR3 protein is CASSLPRRPSGRTDTQYF. CDR3 nucleotide sequence: TGTGCCAGCAGCCTCCCTCGACGGCCTAGCGGGCGCACAGATACGCAGTATTTT.

This clone was seen once. V is TRBV7-2 and J is TRBJ1-6; TRBD1 agrees at 8 bases. V lost 7 bases, J lost 9 bases, and 11 bases stayed unmatched. This CDR3 region has 15 residues. The V gene's germline CDR1 is SGHTA and CDR2 FQGNSA. CDR3 sequence (DNA): TGTGCCAGCACCTTGGCGGACAGGGACAGTTCACCCCTCCACTTT. It translates to CASTLADRDSSPLHF.

J is TRBJ1-3 and V is TRBV18, with D perhaps TRBD1 (6 bases). This CDR3 spans 16 amino acids. Germline-derived CDR1 and CDR2 are KGHSH and LQKENI. The germline V and J ends were trimmed by 4 bases and 0 bases, with 13 bases remaining between them. CDR3 amino acids: CASSLRQELSGNTIYF. Written as DNA, the CDR3 is TGTGCCAGCTCACTCCGACAGGAACTCTCTGGAAACACCATATATTTT.

In this sample, this clone turned up once. The CDR3: CASSSSGGSTDTQYF. CDR3 sequence (DNA): TGTGCCAGCTCATCTAGCGGGGGTAGCACAGATACGCAGTATTTT. The chain joins TRBV18 to TRBJ2-3, with 10 bases matching TRBD2. CDR3 size: 15 residues. Germline CDR1 reads KGHSH; CDR2 reads LQKENI. V was clipped by 5 bases and J by 0 bases; unmatched bases: 2.

CDR3: CASSFQGENYGYTF. The CDR3 DNA reads TGCGCCAGCAGCTTCCAGGGTGAGAACTATGGCTACACCTTC. The rearrangement uses TRBV5-1 and TRBJ1-2; tentative D call: TRBD1 (5 bases). V was shortened by 2 bases and J by 2 bases, with 10 bases between the two germline ends. Germline-derived CDR1 and CDR2 are SGHRS and YFSETQ. CDR3 length: 14 residues.

The chain links TRBV6-6 to TRBJ1-2; 8 bases fit TRBD1. The CDR3 consists of 15 residues. Germline values: CDR1 MNHNY, CDR2 SVGAGI (reference sequence). V gave up 5 bases and J gave up 5 bases; unmatched junction bases: 10. CDR3: CASSPATGTGYGYTF. In nucleotides, the CDR3 is TGTGCCAGCAGTCCTGCAACCGGGACAGGTTATGGCTACACCTTC.

V and J are TRBV11-2 and TRBJ2-3, with 14 bases aligning to TRBD2. CDR3 size: 16 residues. With 6 bases clipped from V and 5 bases from J, the junction kept 7 bases outside the gene matches. Germline V gene lookup returns CDR1 SGHAT and CDR2 FQNNGV. CDR3 DNA sequence: TGTGCCAGCAGTTGGGGACTAGCGGGAGTTAAAGATACGCAGTATTTT. It specifies CASSWGLAGVKDTQYF.

The genes are TRBV2 and TRBJ1-6, with 8 bases matching TRBD1. V shed 6 bases, J shed 0 bases, and the junction held 4 bases outside the gene matches. Germline CDR1 and CDR2: SNHLY and FYNNEI. The CDR3 sequence is 16 residues long. CDR3 nucleotide sequence: TGTGCCAGCAGGGGACAGGCGAGCTCCTATAATTCACCCCTCCACTTT. Its translation: CASRGQASSYNSPLHF.

J is TRBJ2-7 and V is TRBV28, with a tentative D call TRBD1 (7 bases). V was clipped by 6 bases and J by 4 bases, with 22 bases between them. CDR1 MDHEN and CDR2 SYDVKM come from the germline V gene. CDR3 length: 16 residues. CDR3 region: CASSPVGQGGRYEQYF. The CDR3 bases are TGTGCCAGCAGCCCGGTGGGGCAGGGGGGAAGGTACGAGCAGTACTTC.

The chain couples TRBV10-3 to TRBJ1-1, with 7 bases matching TRBD1. The CDR3 covers 15 residues. CDR1 ENHRY and CDR2 SYGVKD come from the germline V gene. J was trimmed by 6 bases and V by 2 bases; bases with no gene match: 9. The CDR3 here is CAISERTGGGSEAFF. The CDR3 nucleotides read TGTGCCATCAGTGAGCGGACAGGCGGGGGGTCTGAAGCTTTCTTT.

The chain carries TRBV28 and TRBJ1-5, with D possibly TRBD1 on 5 matching bases. V was cut by 3 bases and J by 2 bases, with 11 bases left in between. The germline CDR1 and CDR2 sequences are MDHEN and SYDVKM. This CDR3 comprises 15 residues. The CDR3 is CASSFRGSGNQPQHF. DNA for the CDR3: TGTGCCAGCAGTTTCCGGGGGAGCGGCAATCAGCCCCAGCATTTT.

This chain connects TRBV28 to TRBJ2-3; 7 bases agree with TRBD2. Germline values: CDR1 MDHEN, CDR2 SYDVKM. The ends lost 6 bases at V and 2 bases at J; junction bases unmatched: 5. The CDR3 covers 14 residues. CDR3 sequence reads: CASSRAGTTDTQYF. The CDR3 DNA sequence: TGTGCCAGCAGCAGAGCGGGGACCACAGATACGCAGTATTTT.

The chain recombines TRBV27 with TRBJ2-3, with D possibly TRBD2 on 7 matching bases. Germline V gives CDR1 MNHEY, CDR2 SMNVEV (reference sequence). V was pared by 7 bases and J by 2 bases, with 13 bases between. The CDR3 is 14 amino acids. CDR3 nucleotides: TGTGCCAGCACCCCAGCGGGACACACAGATACGCAGTATTTT. Translating gives CASTPAGHTDTQYF.

This chain connects TRBV6-5 to TRBJ2-7, with TRBD1 as a possible D gene (5 bases). Trimming took off 6 bases at V and 5 bases at J, with 11 bases between the two ends. This CDR3 has 12 amino acids. Germline V CDR1 and CDR2: MNHEY, SVGAGI. The chain's CDR3 is CASSPGHNEQYF. DNA for the CDR3: TGTGCCAGCAGCCCCGGACACAACGAGCAGTACTTC.

This rearrangement joins TRBV21-1 to TRBJ2-1; TRBD2 is the table's D call, not checked against the DNA. TRBV21-1 is described as a pseudogene. CDR3 length: 14 amino acids. CDR3 loop: CASSKAGGYNEQFF. CDR3 nucleotides: TGTGCCAGCAGCAAAGCGGGAGGGTACAATGAGCAGTTCTTC.